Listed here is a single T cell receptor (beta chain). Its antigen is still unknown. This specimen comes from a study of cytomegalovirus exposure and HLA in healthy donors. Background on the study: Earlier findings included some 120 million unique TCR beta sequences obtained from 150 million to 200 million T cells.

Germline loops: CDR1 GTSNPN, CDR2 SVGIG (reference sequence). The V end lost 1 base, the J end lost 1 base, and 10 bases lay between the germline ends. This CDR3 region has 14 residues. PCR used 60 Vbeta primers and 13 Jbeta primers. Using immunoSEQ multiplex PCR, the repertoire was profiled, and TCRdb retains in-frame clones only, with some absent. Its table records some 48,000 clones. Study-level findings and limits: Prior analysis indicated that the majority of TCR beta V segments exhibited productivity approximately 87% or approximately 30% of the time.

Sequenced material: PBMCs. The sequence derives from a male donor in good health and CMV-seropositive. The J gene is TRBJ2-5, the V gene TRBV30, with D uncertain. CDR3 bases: TGTGCCTGGAGTGACCCTAACCCCCAAGAGACCCAGTACTTC. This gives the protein CAWSDPNPQETQYF.